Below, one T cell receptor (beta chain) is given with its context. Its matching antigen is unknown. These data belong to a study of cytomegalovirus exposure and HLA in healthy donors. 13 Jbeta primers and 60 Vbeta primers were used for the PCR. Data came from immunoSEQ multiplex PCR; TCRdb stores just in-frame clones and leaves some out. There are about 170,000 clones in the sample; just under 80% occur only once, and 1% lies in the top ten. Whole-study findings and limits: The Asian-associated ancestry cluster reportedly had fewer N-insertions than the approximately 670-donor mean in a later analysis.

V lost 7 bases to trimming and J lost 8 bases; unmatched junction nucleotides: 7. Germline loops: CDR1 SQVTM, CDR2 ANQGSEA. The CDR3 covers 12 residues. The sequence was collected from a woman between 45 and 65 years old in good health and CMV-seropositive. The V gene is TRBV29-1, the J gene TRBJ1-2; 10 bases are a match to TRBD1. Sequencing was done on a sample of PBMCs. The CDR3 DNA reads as TGCAGCGCTCGGACAGGGGGTCAAGGCTACACCTTC. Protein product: CSARTGGQGYTF.